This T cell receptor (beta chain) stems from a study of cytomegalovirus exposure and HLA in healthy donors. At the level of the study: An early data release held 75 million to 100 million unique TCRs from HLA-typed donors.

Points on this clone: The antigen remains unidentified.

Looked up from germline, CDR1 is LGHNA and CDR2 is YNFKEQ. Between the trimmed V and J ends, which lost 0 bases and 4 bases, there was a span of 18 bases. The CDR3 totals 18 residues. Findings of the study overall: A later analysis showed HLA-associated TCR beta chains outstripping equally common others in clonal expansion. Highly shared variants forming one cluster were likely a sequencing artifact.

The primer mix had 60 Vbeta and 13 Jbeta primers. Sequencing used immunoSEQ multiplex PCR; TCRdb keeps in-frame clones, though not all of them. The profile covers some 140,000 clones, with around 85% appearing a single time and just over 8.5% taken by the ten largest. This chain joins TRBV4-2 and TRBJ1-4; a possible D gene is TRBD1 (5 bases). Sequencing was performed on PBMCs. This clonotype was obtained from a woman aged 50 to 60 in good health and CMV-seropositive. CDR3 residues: CASSQDFRGIRSNEKLFF. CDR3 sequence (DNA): TGTGCCAGCAGCCAAGACTTTCGGGGGATCCGGAGTAATGAAAAACTGTTTTTT.